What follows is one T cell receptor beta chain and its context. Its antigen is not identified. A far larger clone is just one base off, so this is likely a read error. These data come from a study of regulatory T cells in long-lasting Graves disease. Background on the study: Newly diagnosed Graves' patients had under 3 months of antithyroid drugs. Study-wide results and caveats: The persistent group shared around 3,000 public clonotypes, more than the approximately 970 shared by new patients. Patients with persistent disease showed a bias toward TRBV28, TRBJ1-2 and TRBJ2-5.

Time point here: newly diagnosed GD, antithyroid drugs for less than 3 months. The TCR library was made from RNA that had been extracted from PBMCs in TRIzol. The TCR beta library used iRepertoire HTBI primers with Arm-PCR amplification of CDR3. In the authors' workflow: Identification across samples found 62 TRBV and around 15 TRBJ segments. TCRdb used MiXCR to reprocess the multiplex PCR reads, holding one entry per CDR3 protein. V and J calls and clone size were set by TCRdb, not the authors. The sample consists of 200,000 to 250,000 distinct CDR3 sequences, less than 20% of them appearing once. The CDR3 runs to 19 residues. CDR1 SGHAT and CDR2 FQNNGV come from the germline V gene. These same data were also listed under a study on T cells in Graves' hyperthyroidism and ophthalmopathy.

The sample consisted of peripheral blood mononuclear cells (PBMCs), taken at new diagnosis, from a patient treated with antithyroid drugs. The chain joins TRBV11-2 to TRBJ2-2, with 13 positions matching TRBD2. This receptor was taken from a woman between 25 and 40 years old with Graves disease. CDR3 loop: CASSPRGGLAGRSTEELFF. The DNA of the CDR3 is TGTGCCAGCAGCCCTAGGGGGGGACTAGCGGGGAGGAGCACCGAGGAGCTGTTTTTT.